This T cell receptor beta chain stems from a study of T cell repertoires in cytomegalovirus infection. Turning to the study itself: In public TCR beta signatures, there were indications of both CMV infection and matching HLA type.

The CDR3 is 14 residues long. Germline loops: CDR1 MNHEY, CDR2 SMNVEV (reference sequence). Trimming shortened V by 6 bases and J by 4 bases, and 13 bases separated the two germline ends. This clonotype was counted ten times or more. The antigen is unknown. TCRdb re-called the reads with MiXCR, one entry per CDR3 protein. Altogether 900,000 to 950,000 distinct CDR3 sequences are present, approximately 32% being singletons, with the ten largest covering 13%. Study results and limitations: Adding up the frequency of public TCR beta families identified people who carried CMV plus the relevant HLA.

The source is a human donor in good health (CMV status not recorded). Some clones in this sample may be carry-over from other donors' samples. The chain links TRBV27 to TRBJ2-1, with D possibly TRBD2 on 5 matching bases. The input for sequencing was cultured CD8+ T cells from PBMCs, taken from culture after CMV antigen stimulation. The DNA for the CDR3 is TGTGCCAGCAGCTTAGGTACGGGATACAATGAGCAGTTCTTC. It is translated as CASSLGTGYNEQFF.